Reported below is one T cell receptor (beta chain). The authors' processing: Quantification of nucleated cells was approximated via reference gene primer amplification. Sequenced by immunoSEQ multiplex PCR; TCRdb stores in-frame clones only, minus some. That table supplies the V and J calls and clone size; D and trimming were determined from the DNA. Among 250,000 to 300,000 clones listed, around 90% were seen once. This record belongs to a study of blood T cell repertoires in COVID-19. This CDR3 comprises 16 residues. Trimming took 5 bases from V and 2 from J, leaving 17 bases between them. Germline loops: CDR1 LGHNT, CDR2 FRNRAP.

The rearrangement joins TRBV12-5 to TRBJ2-3, with D possibly being TRBD2 (6 bases). The sequence derives from a man aged 50-60 years with acute or convalescent COVID-19. The material sequenced was peripheral blood. The CDR3 coding sequence is TGTGCTAGTGGTCTCCGGGAGACCCTACCCACAGATACGCAGTATTTT. Residues: CASGLRETLPTDTQYF.